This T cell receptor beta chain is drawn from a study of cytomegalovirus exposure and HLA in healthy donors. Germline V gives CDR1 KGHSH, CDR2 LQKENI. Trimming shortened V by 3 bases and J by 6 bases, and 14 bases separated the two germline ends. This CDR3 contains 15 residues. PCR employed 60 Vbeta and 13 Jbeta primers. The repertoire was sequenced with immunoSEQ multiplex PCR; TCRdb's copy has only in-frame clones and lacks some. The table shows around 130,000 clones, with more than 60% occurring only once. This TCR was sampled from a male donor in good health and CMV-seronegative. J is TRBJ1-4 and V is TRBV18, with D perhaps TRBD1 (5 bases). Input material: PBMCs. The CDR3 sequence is CASSPDRSGHEKLFF. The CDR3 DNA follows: TGTGCCAGCTCACCCGACAGATCCGGTCATGAAAAACTGTTTTTT.